Each of the 8 T cell receptor beta chains below was sequenced from the same sample in a study of vaccination and CD4 T cells after COVID-19. Their specific antigens are unknown. The treatment denotes: approximately nine-day PBMC culture with coronavirus spike peptide pools or control peptides (ViraFEST assay). Scientists ran DNA taken from cultured CD4+ T cells through the Oncomine TCR Beta short-read assay for sequencing. TCRdb called the PCR reads again in MiXCR, with one record for every CDR3 protein. The table shows roughly 28,000 distinct CDR3 sequences, with around half occurring only once. The sample was CD4+ T cells from blood, cultured in vitro, taken before SARS-CoV-2 vaccination. The receptors shown here come from a human donor who received a COVID-19 vaccine.

The sample holds a few counts of this clonotype. J is TRBJ2-3 and V is TRBV7-6; a possible D gene is TRBD2 (6 bases). This CDR3 is 15 amino acids long. Per the germline V gene, CDR1 is SGHVS and CDR2 is FNYEAQ. The V gene lost 5 bases and the J gene lost 0 bases, with 12 bases spanning the gap. In DNA form, the CDR3 reads TGTGCCAGCAGCCCCCGCCTAGCGAGCACAGATACGCAGTATTTT. Translation: CASSPRLASTDTQYF.

The rearrangement links TRBV20-1 to TRBJ1-5; the match to TRBD1 covers 8 bases. The V segment lost 0 bases and the J segment 0 bases; nucleotides outside the gene matches: 10. Germline V gene lookup returns CDR1 DFQATT and CDR2 SNEGSKA (reference sequence). CDR3 length equals 18 residues. CDR3 protein: CSARDPGQGIDSNQPQHF. Here the CDR3 DNA reads TGCAGTGCTAGAGACCCCGGACAGGGAATCGATAGCAATCAGCCCCAGCATTTT.

The rearrangement links TRBV6-1 to TRBJ1-4; D not certain. Deletions cut 7 bases from V and 8 bases from J, with 17 bases between. Germline lookup yields CDR1 MNHNS and CDR2 SASEGT. This CDR3 is built from 14 residues. The CDR3 here is CASTEDPNIEKLFF. The DNA of the CDR3 is TGTGCCAGCACCGAGGACCCGAATATAGAAAAACTGTTTTTT.

V is TRBV20-1 and J is TRBJ2-7; no reliable D call. Trimming pared 4 bases from V and 5 bases from J, leaving 9 bases between. This CDR3 comprises 11 residues. The germline CDR1 and CDR2 sequences are DFQATT and SNEGSKA (reference sequence). The CDR3 coding sequence is TGCAGTGCTAACACAGTCCACGAGCAGTACTTC. Protein product: CSANTVHEQYF.

J is TRBJ1-3 and V is TRBV30; D not certain. Trimming stripped 7 bases from V and 4 bases from J, with 11 bases between. CDR3 length: 12 residues. Germline assignment: CDR1 GTSNPN and CDR2 SVGIG (reference sequence). This chain's CDR3 is CASPDGGNTIYF. The CDR3 DNA reads TGTGCCTCTCCGGACGGCGGAAACACCATATATTTT.

The CDR3 region has the DNA TGTGCCAGCAGCTTAGCGGTTCACCGCACAGATACGCAGTATTTT. The encoded protein is CASSLAVHRTDTQYF. This chain uses TRBV7-2 with TRBJ2-3; D remains unclear. Between the trimmed V and J ends, which lost 0 bases and 1 base, there was a span of 8 bases. The CDR3 has 15 amino acids. From germline, CDR1 is SGHTA and CDR2 FQGNSA.

The table lists this clonotype with a few counts. The V call is TRBV10-3, the J call TRBJ1-2; a possible D gene is TRBD1 (6 bases). Germline CDR1 is ENHRY and CDR2 is SYGVKD. The CDR3 is 14 amino acids. V lost 9 bases, J lost 3 bases, and 17 bases lay in between. DNA for the CDR3: TGTGCCATTAAACAGGGAGTTGGGGACTATGGCTACACCTTC. Amino acids: CAIKQGVGDYGYTF.

J is TRBJ2-6 and V is TRBV10-1; TRBD1 matches at 8 bases. V lost 3 bases to trimming and J lost 2 bases; unmatched junction nucleotides: 6. The germline CDR1 and CDR2 sequences are WNHNN and SYGVQD (reference sequence). The CDR3 runs to 17 residues. CDR3 region: CASSEGQGLPGANVLTF. CDR3 nucleotides: TGCGCCAGCAGTGAAGGACAGGGCTTACCTGGGGCCAACGTCCTGACTTTC.